A selection of T cell receptor beta chains follows, all from one sample in a study of T cells after yellow fever vaccination. Using its own MiXCR run on the 5' RACE reads, TCRdb lists one record per CDR3 protein. Here the sample spans a few hundred thousand distinct CDR3 sequences, about a sixth being singletons. This specimen was PBMCs, taken 4 to 5 days after the first yellow fever vaccination. These receptors were collected from a man aged 18 to 35 who received the YFV17D yellow fever vaccine. Both conserved end residues are part of each CDR3. A D gene is named only where the DNA matches it firmly. Expanded clones get a size class; other rows say once, few or many, or leave the size out.

V	size	D	J	DNA	CDR3
TRBV7-2	NA	TRBD2	TRBJ2-7	TGTGCCAGCAGCCCAACTAGCGGGGTACCCGAGCAGTACTTC	CASSPTSGVPEQYF
TRBV9	many	TRBD1	TRBJ2-3	TGTGCCAGCAGCGGGGGACAGGTCACAGATACGCAGTATTTT	CASSGGQVTDTQYF
TRBV29-1	few	NA	TRBJ2-1	TGCAGCTTGGAGGGTAGCGCCGATGAGCAGTTCTTC	CSLEGSADEQFF
TRBV7-2	few	TRBD1	TRBJ1-2	TGTGCCAGCAGCTTCCTCCGGGACAGCTATGGCTACACCTTC	CASSFLRDSYGYTF
TRBV7-6	NA	NA	TRBJ2-1	TGTGCCAGCAGCTTACAGCCAAGCTCCTACAATGAGCAGTTCTTC	CASSLQPSSYNEQFF
TRBV4-3	few	NA	TRBJ2-3	TGCGCCAGCAGCCAAGCAGGGGTGCAGACAGATACGCAGTATTTT	CASSQAGVQTDTQYF
TRBV18	NA	NA	TRBJ2-7	TGTGCCAGCTCACCACCTGATGGGGAGGCCTACGAGCAGTACTTC	CASSPPDGEAYEQYF
TRBV3-1	few	NA	TRBJ1-5	TGTGCCAGCAGCCAAAGTCGGGATCAGCCCCAGCATTTT	CASSQSRDQPQHF
TRBV12-3/TRBV12-4	NA	NA	TRBJ2-1	TGTGCCAGCAGTTTTTCAGGGTATAGGTTCTTC	CASSFSGYRFF
TRBV5-1	many	TRBD2	TRBJ2-5	TGCGCCAGCAGCCGAATCTCTAGCGGGATGGAAGAGACCCAGTACTTC	CASSRISSGMEETQYF
TRBV29-1	NA	NA	TRBJ2-3	TGCAGCGTTGTGCGCGGCGCAGATACGCAGTATTTT	CSVVRGADTQYF
TRBV12-3/TRBV12-4	NA	NA	TRBJ2-1	TGTGCCAGCAGTTCCGAACCCGAGTCTACGACCCTCTACAATGAGCAGTTCTTC	CASSSEPESTTLYNEQFF
TRBV7-9	NA	NA	TRBJ2-5	TGTGCCAGCAGCCCCCGAGGGCCGGAGACCCAGTACTTC	CASSPRGPETQYF
TRBV11-1	NA	TRBD1	TRBJ1-6	TGTGCCAGCAGCACCGACAGGGGAGGTTCACCCCTCCACTTT	CASSTDRGGSPLHF
TRBV9	NA	NA	TRBJ2-5	TGTGCCAGCAGCGAGGGGGTAGCCTGGGGGACCCAGTACTTC	CASSEGVAWGTQYF
TRBV4-1	few	NA	TRBJ1-2	TGCGCCAGCAGCCAGGGAGCGGATGTTTGGTATGGCTACACCTTC	CASSQGADVWYGYTF
TRBV12-3/TRBV12-4	few	NA	TRBJ2-6	TGTGCCAGCAGCCCATTCTCTGGGGCCAACGTCCTGACTTTC	CASSPFSGANVLTF
TRBV15	few	NA	TRBJ2-5	TGTGCCACCAGCAGGGTAGGGGGTAACCGGGAGACCCAGTACTTC	CATSRVGGNRETQYF
TRBV7-2	NA	NA	TRBJ1-1	TGTGCCAGCAGCTTCGTTGGGGAACGACGGACTGAAGCTTTCTTT	CASSFVGERRTEAFF
TRBV10-1	few	NA	TRBJ2-7	TGCGCCAGCAGTGGGACCTTTCACGAGCAGTACTTC	CASSGTFHEQYF
TRBV6-5	few	NA	TRBJ1-4	TGTGCCAGCAGCACAGGGTATGAAAAACTGTTTTTT	CASSTGYEKLFF
TRBV19	NA	NA	TRBJ2-7	TGTGCCAGTAGTATCAAAGGCGCTTCCTACGAGCAGTACTTC	CASSIKGASYEQYF
TRBV7-8	NA	TRBD1	TRBJ1-2	TGTGCCAGCAGCTCGGGACAGGGCGTAGCTAACTATGGCTACACCTTC	CASSSGQGVANYGYTF
TRBV29-1	few	NA	TRBJ2-5	TGCAGCGTCGAGCCCCCCCAAGAGACCCAGTACTTC	CSVEPPQETQYF
TRBV7-2	many	NA	TRBJ1-5	TGTGCCAGCAGCGGTTCCCCAATAGAGCCCCAGCATTTT	CASSGSPIEPQHF
TRBV10-3	NA	NA	TRBJ1-5	TGTGCCATCAGTGAGGCGACGATGAGACAGCCCCAGCATTTT	CAISEATMRQPQHF
TRBV5-8	few	TRBD1	TRBJ2-1	TGTGCCAGCAGCCACGGGACAGGGGGCTTCGATGAGCAGTTCTTC	CASSHGTGGFDEQFF
TRBV29-1	NA	TRBD2	TRBJ2-3	TGCAGCGCTCTAGCGGGGGGAGCAGATACGCAGTATTTT	CSALAGGADTQYF
TRBV30	few	TRBD1	TRBJ1-2	TGTGCCTGGAGGGACAGGGGAAGTGGCTACACCTTC	CAWRDRGSGYTF
TRBV18	few	NA	TRBJ2-3	TGTGCCAGCTCACCATTGGGCAGCACAGATACGCAGTATTTT	CASSPLGSTDTQYF
TRBV7-2	NA	TRBD2	TRBJ2-1	TGTGCCAGCAGGCGAACTAGCGGGGGGATCTATGAGCAGTTCTTC	CASRRTSGGIYEQFF
TRBV6-1	few	NA	TRBJ1-2	TGTGCCAGCAGTCCCCATGTTAGCCCACAGAACTATGGCTACACCTTC	CASSPHVSPQNYGYTF
TRBV12-3/TRBV12-4	few	NA	TRBJ1-2	TGTGCCAGCAGAGCGTGGGGACGGGGCTACACCTTC	CASRAWGRGYTF
TRBV4-3	NA	TRBD2	TRBJ2-3	TGCGCCAGCAGCCAAGAGAGGGACCTAGCGGGAGGGCAGTATTTT	CASSQERDLAGGQYF
TRBV5-4	NA	NA	TRBJ2-2	TGTGCCAGCAGCTGGGGGGCCCCATGGACCGGGGAGCTGTTTTTT	CASSWGAPWTGELFF
TRBV5-1	few	NA	TRBJ2-3	TGCGCCAGCAGCTCTGGCCAGGCCTGGGCAGATACGCAGTATTTT	CASSSGQAWADTQYF
TRBV6-1	NA	NA	TRBJ1-2	TGTGCCAGCAGTGAAACACCCCAGAGACAGGATGGCTACACCTTC	CASSETPQRQDGYTF
TRBV7-2	NA	NA	TRBJ1-5	TGTGCCAGCAGCTTAAATTTGGTCAATCAGCCCCAGCATTTT	CASSLNLVNQPQHF
TRBV24-1	NA	NA	TRBJ1-4	TGTGCCACCAGTGGTTCAGGGGTAGAGGAAAAACTGTTTTTT	CATSGSGVEEKLFF
TRBV6-1	few	NA	TRBJ1-2	TGTGCCAGCAGCTTCGGGAGAACGGACTATGGCTACACCTTC	CASSFGRTDYGYTF
TRBV6-2/TRBV6-3	once	NA	TRBJ2-3	TGTGCCAGCAGCCGTCCGGGACACAATACGCAGTATTTT	CASSRPGHNTQYF
TRBV5-5	NA	NA	TRBJ1-5	TGTGCCAGCGCCCCTAGGGGTGATTTCAATCAGACCCAGCATTTT	CASAPRGDFNQTQHF
TRBV12-5	few	NA	TRBJ2-5	TGTGCTAGTGGTTTAGGGGGGTCCGGCCAAGAGACCCAGTACTTC	CASGLGGSGQETQYF
TRBV11-1	few	TRBD2	TRBJ2-3	TGTGCCAGCAGCTCATTGGGACTAGCGGGGGGGCGGAGCACCGGTACGCAGTATTTT	CASSSLGLAGGRSTGTQYF
TRBV7-2	few	TRBD2	TRBJ2-3	TGTGCCAGCAGCTTTAGCGGGGGGGCCGGAGCAGATACGCAGTATTTT	CASSFSGGAGADTQYF
TRBV6-1	few	NA	TRBJ2-2	TGTGCCAGCACCGGGGCCACGAACACCGGGGAGCTGTTTTTT	CASTGATNTGELFF